Below are 25 T cell receptor beta chains sequenced from a single sample in a study of blood T cell repertoires in COVID-19. Profiled with immunoSEQ multiplex PCR; TCRdb holds only in-frame clones, not every one. The sample lists more than 70,000 clones, about 93% occurring once. The specimen sequenced was peripheral blood. Receptors originate from a woman aged 45-65 years in a cohort sampled during active COVID-19.

The chain links TRBV11-3 to TRBJ2-1; TRBD2 might be the D (6 bases). Germline CDR1 reads SGHNT; CDR2 reads YENEEA. The CDR3 consists of 15 residues. Deletions cut 1 base from V and 5 bases from J, with 12 bases between. CDR3: CASSLAGTRNNEQFF. CDR3 coding DNA: TGTGCCAGCAGCTTAGCCGGGACTCGGAACAATGAGCAGTTCTTC.

The V call is TRBV7-9, the J call TRBJ2-2; D might be TRBD1 (6 bases). Germline V lookup: CDR1 SEHNR, CDR2 FQNEAQ (reference sequence). The CDR3 totals 17 residues. Trimming stripped 2 bases from V and 3 bases from J, with 16 bases between. In DNA, the CDR3 is TGTGCCAGCAGCTTAAGGTGGGACAAGGAGGACACCGGGGAGCTGTTTTTT. It is translated as CASSLRWDKEDTGELFF.

In DNA form, the CDR3 reads TGTGCCAGCCTGCGGGACCCCCAAGACAATCAGCCCCAGCATTTT. Amino acid sequence: CASLRDPQDNQPQHF. V and J are TRBV6-5 and TRBJ1-5, with TRBD1 as a possible D gene (5 bases). CDR1 and CDR2 (germline): MNHEY, SVGAGI. The V gene lost 8 bases and the J gene lost 3 bases, with 17 bases spanning the gap. The CDR3 covers 15 residues.

The V call is TRBV11-2, the J call TRBJ1-1; a possible D gene is TRBD1 (6 bases). Trimming removed 2 bases from V and 5 bases from J, with 9 bases in between. The CDR3 consists of 13 residues. Germline CDR1 is SGHAT and CDR2 is FQNNGV. The CDR3 is CASSLYRATEAFF. As DNA, the CDR3 is TGTGCCAGCAGCTTATACAGGGCGACTGAAGCTTTCTTT.

The gene calls are TRBV29-1 and TRBJ2-5, with D unclear. V was trimmed by 4 bases and J by 0 bases, leaving 6 bases between them. Per germline, CDR1 SQVTM and CDR2 ANQGSEA. The CDR3 consists of 12 residues. CDR3 region: CSVGPDQETQYF. DNA for the CDR3: TGCAGCGTTGGCCCAGACCAAGAGACCCAGTACTTC.

The chain couples TRBV4-2 to TRBJ2-3; D not certain. The CDR3 is 21 residues long. V was clipped by 1 base and J by 6 bases, with 32 bases between them. Germline lookup yields CDR1 LGHNA and CDR2 YNFKEQ. CDR3 region: CASSQGPLPRGSSRIMDTQYF. CDR3 bases: TGTGCCAGCAGCCAAGGTCCCCTTCCCCGAGGTAGCTCCCGAATCATGGATACGCAGTATTTT.

The chain employs TRBV10-3 and TRBJ2-2; 8 nucleotides agree with TRBD1. Trimming took 10 bases from V and 4 from J; bases not matched to a gene: 11. The CDR3 totals 15 residues. CDR1 ENHRY and CDR2 SYGVKD come from the germline V gene. The CDR3 DNA follows: TGTGCCACAGAAGGGACAGGACAGGGCACCGGGGAGCTGTTTTTT. This translates into CATEGTGQGTGELFF.

CDR3 residues: CASSLGQGRAEAFF. The CDR3 DNA is TGCGCCAGCAGCTTGGGACAGGGAAGGGCTGAAGCTTTCTTT. J is TRBJ1-1 and V is TRBV5-1; 7 bases line up with TRBD1. The trim removed 0 bases at V and 6 bases at J, leaving 5 bases unmatched. The CDR3 extends over 14 amino acids. Per germline, CDR1 SGHRS and CDR2 YFSETQ.

The rearrangement links TRBV4-1 to TRBJ2-7; D perhaps matches TRBD1 (7 bases). This CDR3 is 18 amino acids long. V was shortened by 3 bases and J by 2 bases, with 23 bases between the two germline ends. Germline CDR1 reads MGHRA; CDR2 reads YSYEKL. The CDR3 region is CASSQGGQGGPITYEQYF. The CDR3 DNA follows: TGCGCCAGCAGCCAGGGGGGTCAGGGGGGACCAATTACCTACGAGCAGTACTTC.

The chain uses TRBV28 and TRBJ2-1; D unclear. Germline V gene data show CDR1 as MDHEN and CDR2 as SYDVKM. Trimming removed 3 bases at V and 7 bases at J, with 4 bases between. The CDR3 is 11 amino acids. The CDR3 DNA follows: TGTGCCAGCAGTTTGAGAAATGAGCAGTTCTTC. This gives the protein CASSLRNEQFF.

The rearrangement joins TRBV28 to TRBJ2-7; 10 bases map to TRBD1. The CDR3 contains 14 residues. Looked up from germline, CDR1 is MDHEN and CDR2 is SYDVKM. V lost 6 bases and J lost 7; bases outside the gene matches: 9. In nucleotides, the CDR3 is TGTGCCAGCAGCCACCGGGGACAGGGGAAAGAGCAGTACTTC. Its translation: CASSHRGQGKEQYF.

The J gene is TRBJ2-3, the V gene TRBV3-1 (or the pseudogene TRBV3-2); weak D call: TRBD2 (6 bases). CDR1 LGHDT and CDR2 YNNKEL come from the germline V gene (reference sequence). CDR3 size: 15 residues. V was cut by 2 bases and J by 5 bases, with 14 bases left in between. In nucleotides, the CDR3 is TGTGCCAGCAGCCAATCGCAACAAGCGGGAGATACGCAGTATTTT. Amino acids: CASSQSQQAGDTQYF.

The chain couples TRBV7-2 to TRBJ2-7, with 7 bases aligning to TRBD1. With V trimmed by 2 bases and J by 1 base, 5 bases remained unmatched. This CDR3 has 15 residues. CDR1 is SGHTA, CDR2 FQGNSA, per germline. The CDR3 DNA sequence: TGTGCCAGCAGCTTAACGGGGACAGAGTCCTACGAGCAGTACTTC. Amino acid sequence: CASSLTGTESYEQYF.

The V and J genes are TRBV19 and TRBJ2-5; D perhaps matches TRBD2 (7 bases). Germline values: CDR1 LNHDA, CDR2 SQIVND (reference sequence). This CDR3 contains 16 residues. V dropped 5 bases and J dropped 3 bases, with 19 bases sitting between them. CDR3 sequence reads: CASSASLGGGKETQYF. In nucleotides, the CDR3 is TGTGCCAGTAGTGCAAGCTTAGGGGGGGGGAAAGAGACCCAGTACTTC. Full variable domain (remainder filled in from reference TRBV19 and TRBJ2-5): DGGITQSPKYLFRKEGQNVTLSCEQNLNHDAMYWYRQDPGQGLRLIYYSQIVNDFQKGDIAEGYSVSREKKESFPLTVTSAQKNPTAFYLCASSASLGGGKETQYFGPGTRLLVL.

The chain carries TRBV28 and TRBJ2-7; 8 positions agree with TRBD2. The length of the CDR3 is 13 residues. The trim removed 6 bases at V and 6 bases at J, leaving 7 bases unmatched. CDR1 MDHEN and CDR2 SYDVKM come from the germline V gene. The CDR3 DNA reads as TGTGCCAGCAGATCCGGGACTAGGGGCGAGCAGTACTTC. Amino acids: CASRSGTRGEQYF.

The chain couples TRBV5-1 to TRBJ2-2, with TRBD2 matching 8 bases. Germline-derived CDR1 and CDR2 are SGHRS and YFSETQ. V shed 7 bases, J shed 0 bases, and the junction held 5 bases outside the gene matches. The CDR3 length is 15 residues. The CDR3 region has the DNA TGCGCCAGCCGGGGGGGACACGCGAACACCGGGGAGCTGTTTTTT. Translated, it gives CASRGGHANTGELFF.

The rearrangement uses TRBV19 and TRBJ1-2, with TRBD1 identical over 9 bases. The CDR3 extends over 12 amino acids. V dropped 8 bases and J dropped 6; count of bases not matched to a gene: 4. Germline V lookup: CDR1 LNHDA, CDR2 SQIVND (reference sequence). DNA for the CDR3: TGTGCCAGTGGACAGGGGCGGGATGGCTACACCTTC. Protein product: CASGQGRDGYTF.

CDR3 bases: TGTGCCAGCAGGGAGGAGAACACTGAAGCTTTCTTT. Translation: CASREENTEAFF. V and J are TRBV7-3 and TRBJ1-1, with D uncertain. V lost 6 bases and J 1 base, leaving 6 bases between the germline ends. The length of the CDR3 is 12 residues. In germline, CDR1 is SGHTA, CDR2 FQGTGA.

The CDR3 spells CASAIGTSGNHEQFF. The DNA of the CDR3 is TGTGCCAGTGCAATCGGGACTAGCGGGAACCATGAGCAGTTCTTC. The chain is built from TRBV7-8 and TRBJ2-1, with 13 bases matching TRBD2. V lost 9 bases to trimming and J lost 8 bases; unmatched junction nucleotides: 10. CDR3 length: 15 residues. CDR1 SGHVS and CDR2 FQNEAQ come from the germline V gene.

CDR3 protein: CASSQLAAQETQYF. CDR3 in DNA: TGTGCCAGCAGCCAATTAGCGGCACAAGAGACCCAGTACTTC. The V gene is TRBV3-1 (or the pseudogene TRBV3-2), the J gene TRBJ2-5, with D perhaps matching TRBD2 (6 bases). CDR1 and CDR2 from the germline V gene are LGHDT and YNNKEL (reference sequence). Trimming shortened V by 2 bases and J by 2 bases, and 9 bases separated the two germline ends. The CDR3 totals 14 residues.

This chain links TRBV19 with TRBJ1-2, with 7 nucleotides matching TRBD1. Germline CDR1 is LNHDA and CDR2 is SQIVND (reference sequence). The V gene end was trimmed by 6 bases and the J gene end by 7 bases; junction bases not matched to a gene: 5. The CDR3 runs to 12 residues. The CDR3 coding sequence is TGTGCCAGTAGCCTGACAGGGTTTGGCTACACCTTC. Translating it yields CASSLTGFGYTF.

The V gene is TRBV3-1 (or the pseudogene TRBV3-2), the J gene TRBJ2-3; the match to TRBD1 covers 10 bases. Germline V CDR1 and CDR2: LGHDT, YNNKEL (reference sequence). J gave up 2 bases and V 4 bases, and 3 bases lay outside the gene matches. The CDR3 sequence is 15 residues long. The CDR3 reads CASSPTGGVTDTQYF. The CDR3 coding sequence is TGTGCCAGCAGCCCGACAGGGGGCGTCACAGATACGCAGTATTTT.

V is TRBV15 and J is TRBJ1-1; a possible D gene is TRBD1 (6 bases). Germline loops: CDR1 LNHNV, CDR2 YYDKDF (reference sequence). This CDR3 is built from 17 residues. The V gene lost 3 bases and the J gene lost 8 bases, with 25 bases spanning the gap. CDR3 DNA: TGTGCCACCAGCAGGGACCGAACAGACAGGTTATGGCTGGAAGCTTTCTTT. It yields the protein CATSRDRTDRLWLEAFF.

The sample holds one count of this clone. This chain connects TRBV15 to TRBJ1-5; D is uncertain. The CDR3 runs to 14 residues. V lost 0 bases and J 0 bases, leaving 3 bases between the germline ends. Germline assignment: CDR1 LNHNV and CDR2 YYDKDF (reference sequence). This chain's CDR3 is CATSRDSSNQPQHF. CDR3 bases: TGTGCCACCAGCAGAGACAGTAGCAATCAGCCCCAGCATTTT.

The chain employs TRBV6-6 and TRBJ1-2, with D maybe TRBD1 (5 bases). The V end lost 6 bases, the J end lost 6 bases, and 14 bases lay between the germline ends. The germline gives CDR1 MNHNY, CDR2 SVGAGI (reference sequence). CDR3 length: 13 amino acids. The CDR3, as DNA: TGTGCCAGCAGACGTCTCCAGGGCCATGGCTACACCTTC. It is translated as CASRRLQGHGYTF.